The sequence of this T cell receptor (beta chain) was determined in a study of shared clonotypes between healthy human individuals. The overall study: Per donor, three plates held CD4 naive cells, three held CD4 memory, two held CD8 naive and one held CD8 memory. Overall study results and limits: Blood alone was sampled, and tissue repertoires likely differ.

Deep was the level used in running the assay. The table came from immunoSEQ multiplex PCR; TCRdb's copy has only in-frame clones and leaves some out. This table has roughly 590,000 clones, just under 97% appearing once. In regard to this clone: No antigen is known for it.

Cells designated naive CD8 were CD45RO-negative and were positively selected for CCR7, with terminally differentiated effector memory CD45RA+ cells excluded. The sequence derives from a woman aged 25-40 years in good health. Material for sequencing was naive CD8+ T cells sorted from blood.

CDR3 region: CASSGGTGPSPYGYTF. The CDR3 DNA is TGTGCCAGCAGCGGCGGGACAGGGCCCTCTCCCTATGGCTACACCTTC. The V call is TRBV5-4, the J call TRBJ1-2; 9 bases agree with TRBD1. The CDR3 is 16 amino acids. V trimming: 4 bases; J trimming: 4 bases; junction bases outside the gene matches: 11. CDR1 SGHNT and CDR2 YYREEE come from the germline V gene (reference sequence).